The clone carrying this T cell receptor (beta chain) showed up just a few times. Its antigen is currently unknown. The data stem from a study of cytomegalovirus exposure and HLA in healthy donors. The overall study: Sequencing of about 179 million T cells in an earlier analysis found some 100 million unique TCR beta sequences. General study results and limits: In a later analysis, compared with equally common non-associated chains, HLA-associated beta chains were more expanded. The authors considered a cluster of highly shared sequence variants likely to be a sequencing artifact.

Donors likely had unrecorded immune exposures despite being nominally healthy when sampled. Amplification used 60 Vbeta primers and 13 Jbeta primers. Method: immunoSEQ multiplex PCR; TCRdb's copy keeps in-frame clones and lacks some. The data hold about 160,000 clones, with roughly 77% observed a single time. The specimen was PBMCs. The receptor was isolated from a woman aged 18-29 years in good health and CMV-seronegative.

The CDR3 nucleotides read TGTGCCAGCAGTGAAGCGCGGGGTTTAGGAGAGACCCAGTACTTC. It codes for CASSEARGLGETQYF. J is TRBJ2-5 and V is TRBV6-1, with TRBD2 as a possible D gene (6 bases). This CDR3 is 15 amino acids long. Germline CDR1 MNHNS, CDR2 SASEGT. The V and J ends lost 0 bases and 4 bases respectively, with 12 bases between them.